These 20 T cell receptor beta chains share one sample of origin, sequenced in a study of a mutant IDH1 vaccine in newly diagnosed glioma. Documented time point: week 23, last vaccination. A single vaccine dose contained 300 ug of mutant IDH1 20-mer peptide, and topical imiquimod was used with it. What these receptors recognize is not known. Method: immunoSEQ multiplex PCR; TCRdb's copy keeps in-frame clones and lacks some. This sample has some 80,000 clones; approximately 85% occur once, and the top ten carry approximately 0.8%. This specimen consisted of PBMCs, obtained from a glioma patient whose treatment included an IDH1 peptide vaccine. These receptors all stem from a woman aged 50 to 65 with glioma.

The chain employs TRBV28 and TRBJ2-5; a possible D gene is TRBD1 (6 bases). CDR1 and CDR2 (germline): MDHEN, SYDVKM. The CDR3 spans 13 residues. V was pared by 3 bases and J by 4 bases, with 9 bases between. The CDR3 loop reads CASSFQGRETQYF. CDR3 sequence (DNA): TGTGCCAGCAGTTTTCAGGGGAGAGAGACCCAGTACTTC. The complete variable domain, with remaining parts taken from reference TRBV28 and TRBJ2-5, reads DVKVTQSSRYLVKRTGEKVFLECVQDMDHENMFWYRQDPGLGLRLIYFSYDVKMKEKGDIPEGYSVSREKKERFSLILESASTNQTSMYLCASSFQGRETQYFGPGTRLLVL.

The CDR3 protein is CASESGYEQYF. The CDR3 bases are TGTGCCAGCGAGTCCGGATACGAGCAGTACTTC. This chain joins TRBV27 and TRBJ2-7; no definite D call. The V gene lost 8 bases and the J gene lost 4 bases, with 9 bases spanning the gap. The CDR3 contains 11 residues. Germline-derived CDR1 and CDR2 are MNHEY and SMNVEV (reference sequence).

The genes are TRBV30 and TRBJ1-5; D is possibly TRBD1 (6 bases). This CDR3 has 14 amino acids. Germline V gene lookup returns CDR1 GTSNPN and CDR2 SVGIG (reference sequence). V was clipped by 3 bases and J by 6 bases, with 15 bases between them. CDR3 sequence (DNA): TGTGCCTGGAGCCTAAGCAGGGGAACTCAGCCCCAGCATTTT. It encodes CAWSLSRGTQPQHF.

The V and J genes are TRBV19 and TRBJ2-1; D call uncertain. CDR1 is LNHDA, CDR2 SQIVND, per germline (reference sequence). Trimming pared 3 bases from V and 4 bases from J, leaving 19 bases between. This CDR3 has 17 residues. CDR3 bases: TGTGCCAGTAGTATTGGGTATACCGGGCCGATATACAATGAGCAGTTCTTC. Its translation: CASSIGYTGPIYNEQFF.

The CDR3 DNA sequence: TGTGCCAGCAGTCGCAGGGGTGGGGGATATGGCTACACCTTC. Its protein is CASSRRGGGYGYTF. V is TRBV6-6 and J is TRBJ1-2, with D perhaps matching TRBD1 (6 bases). V lost 5 bases and J lost 5, with 15 bases in between. The CDR3 sequence is 14 residues long. Germline V gene lookup returns CDR1 MNHNY and CDR2 SVGAGI (reference sequence).

V gene TRBV5-1 combines with J gene TRBJ1-2, with a possible D match to TRBD1 (6 bases). Trimming shortened V by 6 bases and J by 5 bases, and 11 bases separated the two germline ends. The CDR3 is 12 residues long. In germline, CDR1 is SGHRS, CDR2 YFSETQ. CDR3 bases: TGCGCCAGCAAGGTACAGGGTTATGGCTACACCTTC. Translated: CASKVQGYGYTF.

This clone was counted between two and nine times. The chain employs TRBV6-5 and TRBJ1-6; TRBD1 agrees at 8 bases. The CDR3 has 14 amino acids. Trimming removed 4 bases from V and 7 bases from J; junction bases left unmatched: 3. Germline V gives CDR1 MNHEY, CDR2 SVGAGI. This chain's CDR3 is CASSLRDRNSPLHF. The CDR3 nucleotides are TGTGCCAGCAGTTTACGGGACAGGAATTCACCCCTCCACTTT.

The chain employs TRBV19 and TRBJ1-6, with D maybe TRBD1 (5 bases). Germline V CDR1 and CDR2: LNHDA, SQIVND (reference sequence). The CDR3 is 18 residues long. V was shortened by 3 bases and J by 10 bases, with 25 bases between the two germline ends. CDR3 sequence reads: CASSIPLMLGDNLSPLHF. Written as DNA, the CDR3 is TGTGCCAGTAGTATCCCCCTCATGCTGGGGGATAATCTGTCACCCCTCCACTTT.

J is TRBJ2-1 and V is TRBV4-2; 9 nucleotides match TRBD2. CDR1 is LGHNA, CDR2 YNFKEQ, per germline. The CDR3 runs to 17 residues. J lost 9 bases, V lost 0 bases, and 12 bases had no gene match. This CDR3 is CASSQDASLAGRVEQFF. The CDR3 DNA sequence: TGTGCCAGCAGCCAAGATGCATCCCTAGCGGGACGGGTTGAGCAGTTCTTC.

This chain uses TRBV30 with TRBJ1-1, with D unclear. Trimming removed 0 bases from V and 5 bases from J, with 10 bases in between. Germline lookup yields CDR1 GTSNPN and CDR2 SVGIG (reference sequence). The CDR3 runs to 13 residues. CDR3 DNA sequence: TGTGCCTGGAGTGTACGAGAGGATACTGAAGCTTTCTTT. The encoded protein is CAWSVREDTEAFF.

The chain joins TRBV18 to TRBJ2-7; maybe TRBD1 (5 bases). V was clipped by 5 bases and J by 5 bases, with 13 bases between them. Germline V gene sequence: CDR1 KGHSH, CDR2 LQKENI. The CDR3 contains 13 residues. The CDR3 protein is CASSILSRDEQYF. The CDR3 DNA sequence: TGTGCCAGCTCAATCCTTAGCAGGGACGAGCAGTACTTC.

The chain combines TRBV5-5 with TRBJ2-3; D perhaps matches TRBD1 (6 bases). Trimming pared 5 bases from V and 2 bases from J, leaving 15 bases between. Germline V gene lookup returns CDR1 SGHKS and CDR2 YYEKEE (reference sequence). There are 15 residues in the CDR3. The CDR3 region is CASREQGLLTDTQYF. The CDR3 bases are TGTGCCAGCAGGGAACAGGGCTTGCTCACAGATACGCAGTATTTT.

V and J are TRBV6-5 and TRBJ2-5; weak D call: TRBD2 (5 bases). The CDR3 is 15 residues long. V lost 10 bases to trimming and J lost 7 bases, with 25 bases between them. Germline V gene lookup returns CDR1 MNHEY and CDR2 SVGAGI. CDR3 sequence: CATSGAMAFRGTQYF. The CDR3 nucleotides read TGTGCCACCTCCGGAGCCATGGCTTTTCGGGGGACCCAGTACTTC.

The chain uses TRBV7-8 and TRBJ1-5; 9 nucleotides align to TRBD1. CDR1 and CDR2 from the germline V gene are SGHVS and FQNEAQ. The CDR3 is made up of 18 amino acids. The junction had 13 bases not matched to a gene; V was cut back by 5 bases and J by 2 bases. CDR3 residues: CASSTGTGIWGGNQPQHF. CDR3 sequence (DNA): TGTGCCAGCAGCACTGGGACAGGGATATGGGGGGGCAATCAGCCCCAGCATTTT.

This rearrangement joins TRBV9 to TRBJ2-5; 8 nucleotides line up with TRBD1. Germline CDR1 reads SGDLS; CDR2 reads YYNGEE. The CDR3 contains 15 residues. Trimming cost V 0 bases and J 7 bases; bases outside gene matches: 8. The CDR3 nucleotides read TGTGCCAGCAGCGTAGAAGGACAGGGTTTAGGGACCCAGTACTTC. It codes for CASSVEGQGLGTQYF.

The chain is built from TRBV4-1 and TRBJ2-7, with 9 bases matching TRBD1. The CDR3 is made up of 16 amino acids. In germline, CDR1 is MGHRA, CDR2 YSYEKL. V lost 4 bases and J lost 6; bases outside the gene matches: 13. CDR3 amino acids: CASSLRRGQGNSEQYF. The CDR3 coding sequence is TGCGCCAGCAGCCTCAGAAGGGGACAGGGTAATTCCGAGCAGTACTTC.

The V and J genes are TRBV11-2 and TRBJ1-2; D is ambiguous. The CDR3 is 12 amino acids. CDR1 and CDR2 (germline): SGHAT, FQNNGV. V was cut by 5 bases and J by 4 bases, with 8 bases left in between. CDR3 DNA sequence: TGTGCCAGCAGCAAGGACGGCTATGGCTACACCTTC. It translates to CASSKDGYGYTF.

In regard to this clone: Other DNA sequences from this sample encode an identical CDR3 as well. This chain uses TRBV9 with TRBJ2-4; maybe TRBD2 (5 bases). There are 13 residues in the CDR3. The V and J ends lost 2 bases and 4 bases respectively, with 7 bases between them. Germline values: CDR1 SGDLS, CDR2 YYNGEE. The CDR3 DNA is TGTGCCAGCAGCGTGGGAGCGAAAAACATTCAGTACTTC. It encodes CASSVGAKNIQYF.

The gene calls are TRBV5-1 and TRBJ1-5; 7 bases are a match to TRBD1. The CDR3 contains 15 residues. Germline loops: CDR1 SGHRS, CDR2 YFSETQ. V lost 4 bases and J lost 0; bases outside the gene matches: 4. The CDR3 region has the DNA TGCGCCAGCAGCGCGGGACAGAATAGCAATCAGCCCCAGCATTTT. Amino acid sequence: CASSAGQNSNQPQHF. The whole variable domain, filled in from reference TRBV5-1 and TRBJ1-5, reads KAGVTQTPRYLIKTRGQQVTLSCSPISGHRSVSWYQQTPGQGLQFLFEYFSETQRNKGNFPGRFSGRQFSNSRSEMNVSTLELGDSALYLCASSAGQNSNQPQHFGDGTRLSIL.

The chain combines TRBV7-2 with TRBJ2-1; 10 bases line up with TRBD2. Germline trimming cut 0 bases from V and 4 bases from J; bases unmatched to any gene: 9. This CDR3 has 18 amino acids. Germline CDR1 and CDR2: SGHTA and FQGNSA. The CDR3 here is CASSLAGIRTSGYNEQFF. CDR3 in DNA: TGTGCCAGCAGCTTAGCGGGAATTAGGACTAGCGGATACAATGAGCAGTTCTTC. The full variable domain, completed using reference TRBV7-2 and TRBJ2-1, is GAGVSQSPSNKVTEKGKDVELRCDPISGHTALYWYRQSLGQGLEFLIYFQGNSAPDKSGLPSDRFSAERTGGSVSTLTIQRTQQEDSAVYLCASSLAGIRTSGYNEQFFGPGTRLTVL.